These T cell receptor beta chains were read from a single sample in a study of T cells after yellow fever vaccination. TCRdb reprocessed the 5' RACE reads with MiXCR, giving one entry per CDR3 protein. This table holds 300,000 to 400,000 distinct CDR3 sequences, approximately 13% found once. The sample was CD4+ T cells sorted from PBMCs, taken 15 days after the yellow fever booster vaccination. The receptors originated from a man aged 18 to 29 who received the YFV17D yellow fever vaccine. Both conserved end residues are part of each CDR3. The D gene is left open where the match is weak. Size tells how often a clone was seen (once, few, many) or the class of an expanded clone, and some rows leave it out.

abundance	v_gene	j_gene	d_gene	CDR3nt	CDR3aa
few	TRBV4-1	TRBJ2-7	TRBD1	TGCGCCAGCAGCCAGCCGGGACAGGGGCTCTACGAGCAGTACTTC	CASSQPGQGLYEQYF
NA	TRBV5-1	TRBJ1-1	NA	TGCGCCAGCAGCCCGGGGGGCGGGTGGACTGAAGCTTTCTTT	CASSPGGGWTEAFF
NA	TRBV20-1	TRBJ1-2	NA	TGCAGTGCTAGAGCCTGGGGCCGGGCGATGGATGGCTACACCTTC	CSARAWGRAMDGYTF
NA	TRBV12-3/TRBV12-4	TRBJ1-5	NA	TGTGCCAGCAGTTTGACGGACAATCAGCCCCAGCATTTT	CASSLTDNQPQHF
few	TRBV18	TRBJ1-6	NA	TGTGCCAGCTCACCTCTGACGGATACTAATTCACCCCTCCACTTT	CASSPLTDTNSPLHF
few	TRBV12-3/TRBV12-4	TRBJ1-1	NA	TGTGCCAGCAGGCTCGGGGAACTGAGGAACACTGAAGCTTTCTTT	CASRLGELRNTEAFF
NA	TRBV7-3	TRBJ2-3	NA	TGTGCCAGCAGCTTTCGCGGGGGCCTCACAGATACGCAGTATTTT	CASSFRGGLTDTQYF
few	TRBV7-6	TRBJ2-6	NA	TGTGCCAGCAGCCTGCAAGCCGGGGCCAACGTCCTGACTTTC	CASSLQAGANVLTF
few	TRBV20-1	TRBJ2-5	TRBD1	TGCAGTGCCTCCCCAGGGACAGGACAAGAGACCCAGTACTTC	CSASPGTGQETQYF
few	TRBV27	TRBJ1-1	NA	TGTGCCAGCAGACTAATACGGACAGACAACGAAGCTTTCTTT	CASRLIRTDNEAFF
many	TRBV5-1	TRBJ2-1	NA	TGCGCCAGCAGCCCTCTCCCGGGACCAGGGGACAATGAGCAGTTCTTC	CASSPLPGPGDNEQFF
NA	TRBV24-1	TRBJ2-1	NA	TGTGCCACCAGTGATTTTGCCAGGGTGCATGAGCAGTTCTTC	CATSDFARVHEQFF
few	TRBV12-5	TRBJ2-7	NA	TGTGCTAGTGGTTTGATTGGTGGGGCCACCTACGAGCAGTACTTC	CASGLIGGATYEQYF
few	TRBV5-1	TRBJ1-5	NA	TGCGCCAGCAGCTTGGAACCGGGCGCCGGGCCCCAGCATTTT	CASSLEPGAGPQHF
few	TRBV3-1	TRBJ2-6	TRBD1	TGTGCCAGCAGCTACCAGGGGGCTGGGGCCAACGTCCTGACTTTC	CASSYQGAGANVLTF
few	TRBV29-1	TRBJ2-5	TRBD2	TGCAGCGTCACCCGGAATCGGGGGGGACAAGAGACCCAGTACTTC	CSVTRNRGGQETQYF
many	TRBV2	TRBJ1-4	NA	TGTGCCAGCAGTACTAGTGCGGAACTGTTTTTT	CASSTSAELFF
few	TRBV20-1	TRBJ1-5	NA	TGCAGTGCTTGGACATATGATCAGCCCCAGCATTTT	CSAWTYDQPQHF
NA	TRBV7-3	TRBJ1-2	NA	TGTGCCAGCAGCTTATTTCCGGGGGCGACGATGGGTGGCTACACCTTC	CASSLFPGATMGGYTF
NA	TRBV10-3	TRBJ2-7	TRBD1	TGTGCCATCAGAACCGGGACAGGGGCCTACGAGCAGTACTTC	CAIRTGTGAYEQYF
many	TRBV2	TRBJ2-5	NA	TGTACCAGCAATGGGCCGAACGGAGAGACCCAGTACTTC	CTSNGPNGETQYF
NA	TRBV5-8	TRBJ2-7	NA	TGTGCCAGCAGCTTGCAGGGGCAGGGGGAGCAGTACTTC	CASSLQGQGEQYF
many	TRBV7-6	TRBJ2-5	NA	TGTGCCAGCGGGCCGGTGGGGGAGACCCAGTACTTC	CASGPVGETQYF
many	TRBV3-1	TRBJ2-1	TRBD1	TGTGCCAGCAGCCAAGATCTTGGGACAGTCGCCTACAATGAGCAGTTCTTC	CASSQDLGTVAYNEQFF
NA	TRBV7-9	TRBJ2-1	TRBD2	TGTGCCAGCAGCTTAGGGGGGGGACTAGAATCCTACAATGAGCAGTTCTTC	CASSLGGGLESYNEQFF
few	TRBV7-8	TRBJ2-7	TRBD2	TGTGCCAGCAGCTTCGACCAGCGGGGGATCGACGAGCAGTACTTC	CASSFDQRGIDEQYF
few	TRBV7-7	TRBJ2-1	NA	TGTGCTAGCAGCTTAGCGGGCAGGACAGCGACTTACAATGAGCAGTTCTTC	CASSLAGRTATYNEQFF
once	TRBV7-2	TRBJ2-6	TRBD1	TGTGCCAGCAGCCCCTTCGGACAGGCCCTCTCTGGGGCCAACGTCCTGACTTTC	CASSPFGQALSGANVLTF
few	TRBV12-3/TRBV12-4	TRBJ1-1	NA	TGTGCCAGCAGTTTCAGAGAAGGGCACACTGAAGCTTTCTTT	CASSFREGHTEAFF
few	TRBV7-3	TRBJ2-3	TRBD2	TGTGCCTTCCCTAGCACGCGGGGGGGCATCACAGATACGCAGTATTTT	CAFPSTRGGITDTQYF
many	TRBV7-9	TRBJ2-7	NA	TGTGCCAGCAGGCGACTAGAGGGCGAGCAGTACTTC	CASRRLEGEQYF
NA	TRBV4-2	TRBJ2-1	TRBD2	TGTGCCAGCAGCCAAGACTGGACTAGTCCTTTCGTGGGTGAGCAGTTCTTC	CASSQDWTSPFVGEQFF
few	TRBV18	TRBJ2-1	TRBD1	TGTGCCAGCTCACCAGGGACAGGGAGCAGTGAGCAGTTCTTC	CASSPGTGSSEQFF
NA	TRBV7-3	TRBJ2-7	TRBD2	TGTGCCAGCAGCTTAATCCTAGCGGGAGCCTACGAGCAGTACTTC	CASSLILAGAYEQYF
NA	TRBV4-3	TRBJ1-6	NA	TGCGCCAGCAGCCAGCCCCCCCGGGGGCAAGGGGATTCACCCCTCCACTTT	CASSQPPRGQGDSPLHF
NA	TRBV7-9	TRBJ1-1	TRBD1	TGTGCCAGCAGAGGACAGGGGGCGGGGAACACTGAAGCTTTCTTT	CASRGQGAGNTEAFF
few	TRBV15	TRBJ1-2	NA	TGTGCCACCAGCAGAGATGGAGGTTATGGCTACACCTTC	CATSRDGGYGYTF
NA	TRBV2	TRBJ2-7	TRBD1	TGTGCCAGCAGGCGACAGGGTTCCTACGAGCAGTACTTC	CASRRQGSYEQYF
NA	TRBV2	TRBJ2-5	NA	TGTGCCAGCAGTGAAAGGAGGGGTGAGAGAGAGACCCAGTACTTC	CASSERRGERETQYF
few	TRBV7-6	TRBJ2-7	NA	TGTGCCAGCAGCTTTCAGGGTGGAAACGAGCAGTACTTC	CASSFQGGNEQYF
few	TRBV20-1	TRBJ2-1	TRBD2	TGCAGTGCTCCCTCGAATAGCGGGGTGGAGCAGTTCTTC	CSAPSNSGVEQFF
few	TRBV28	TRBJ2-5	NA	TGTGCCAGCACATGGGGGACCAAAGAGACCCAGTACTTC	CASTWGTKETQYF
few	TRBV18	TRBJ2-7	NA	TGTGCCAGCTCATCCCGGGACATTCTGAACGAGCAGTACTTC	CASSSRDILNEQYF
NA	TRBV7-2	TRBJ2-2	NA	TGTGCCAGCAACCCGGCTTTTGCGGGGTTCACCGGGGAGCTGTTTTTT	CASNPAFAGFTGELFF
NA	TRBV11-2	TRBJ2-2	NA	TGTGCCAGCAGGGTGAGCGGGCAGACCACCGGGGAGCTGTTTTTT	CASRVSGQTTGELFF
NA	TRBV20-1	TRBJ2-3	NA	TGCAGTGCTAGAGATCCTGGGCAGGGTCGCACAGATACGCAGTATTTT	CSARDPGQGRTDTQYF
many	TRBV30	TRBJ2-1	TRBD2	TGTGCCTGGAGCTCGGGGGGGCAGTTCTTC	CAWSSGGQFF
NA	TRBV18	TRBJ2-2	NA	TGTGCCAGCTCACCACCCCCGGGGCCTGAGAACACCGGGGAGCTGTTTTTT	CASSPPPGPENTGELFF
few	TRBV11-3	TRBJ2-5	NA	TGTGCCAGCAGCCCCCCTGCAGCGGAGACCCAGTACTTC	CASSPPAAETQYF
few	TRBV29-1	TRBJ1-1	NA	TGCAGCGCTACTAGTCAGGGGAGGGCTGAAGCTTTCTTT	CSATSQGRAEAFF
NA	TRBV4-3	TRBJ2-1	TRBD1	TGCGCCAGCAGCCAAGGCAACAGGGGTTTCAATGAGCAGTTCTTC	CASSQGNRGFNEQFF
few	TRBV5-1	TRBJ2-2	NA	TGCGCCAGCAGCACCACCGGGGAGCTGTTTTTT	CASSTTGELFF
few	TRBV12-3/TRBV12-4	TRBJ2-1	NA	TGTGCCAGCAGTTCCTCAGGTTACCCTTCTTTC	CASSSSGYPSF
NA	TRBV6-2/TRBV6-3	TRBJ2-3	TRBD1	TGTGCCAGCAGTCACACCGACAGGGATCTCACAGATACGCAGTATTTT	CASSHTDRDLTDTQYF
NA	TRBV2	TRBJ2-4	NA	TGTGCCTCCCGAAAGGGGGGGCTGGCCAAAAACATTCAGTACTTC	CASRKGGLAKNIQYF